This T cell receptor (beta chain) was retrieved from a study of identical twins. A single record per CDR3 protein comes from TCRdb applying MiXCR to the 5' RACE reads. Counted here are about 1.7 million distinct CDR3 sequences, less than 40% occurring once; the ten biggest clones make up around 0.25%. With 4 bases removed from V and 0 bases from J, the gap between germline ends came to 14 bases. The germline CDR1 and CDR2 sequences are LNHDA and SQIVND (reference sequence). CDR3 size: 16 residues. This clonotype was observed a handful of times. The chain has TRBV19 and TRBJ2-3, with D possibly TRBD2 on 6 matching bases. This sequence was found in a newborn girl in good health. What was sequenced was cord blood. CDR3 region: CASSSPDYWSTDTQYF. The CDR3 nucleotides read TGTGCCAGTAGTAGCCCGGACTACTGGAGCACAGATACGCAGTATTTT.